These 26 T cell receptor beta chains share one sample of origin, sequenced in a study of shared clonotypes between healthy human individuals. CD45RO negativity and positive selection for CCR7 defined naive CD8 cells, a population that excluded terminally differentiated effector memory CD45RA+ cells. Profiling relied on immunoSEQ multiplex PCR, and the TCRdb table lists in-frame clones only, not all of them. The sample contains approximately 2,200,000 clones, about 92% of which appear only once. Source material: naive CD8+ T cells from PBMCs. The receptors stem from a man younger than 30 in good health. Some clones in this sample may be carry-over from other donors' samples.

The chain recombines TRBV9 with TRBJ1-5; possibly TRBD1 for D (6 bases). The CDR3 is 14 amino acids. The V and J ends lost 4 bases and 8 bases respectively, with 16 bases between them. CDR1 and CDR2 from the germline V gene are SGDLS and YYNGEE. CDR3 loop: CASSPAGVTEPQHF. DNA of the CDR3: TGTGCCAGCAGCCCCGCAGGGGTTACGGAGCCCCAGCATTTT.

As for this clone: At the DNA level, this CDR3 is encoded by other sequences in the same sample as well. This chain joins TRBV2 and TRBJ2-7; 7 nucleotides line up with TRBD1. The germline V gene encodes CDR1 SNHLY and CDR2 FYNNEI. There are 12 residues in the CDR3. Losses at the gene ends were 6 bases for V and 6 bases for J; bases not matched to a gene: 5. As DNA, the CDR3 is TGTGCCAGCAGAGCCCCAGGGGGCGAGCAGTACTTC. Its translation is CASRAPGGEQYF.

The gene calls are TRBV29-1 and TRBJ2-2; 11 nucleotides line up with TRBD1. Germline V gene sequence: CDR1 SQVTM, CDR2 ANQGSEA. CDR3 length: 15 residues. V lost 0 bases, J lost 6 bases, and 3 bases stayed unmatched. The CDR3 is CSVEDLGQGAGELFF. The CDR3 nucleotides read TGCAGCGTTGAAGATTTGGGACAGGGGGCCGGGGAGCTGTTTTTT.

The chain joins TRBV28 to TRBJ2-5, with 7 bases fitting TRBD1. The length of the CDR3 is 16 residues. Germline V gene lookup returns CDR1 MDHEN and CDR2 SYDVKM. V lost 7 bases to trimming and J lost 5 bases; unmatched junction nucleotides: 16. CDR3 bases: TGTGCCAGCACCCGCGTTCGGGACAGAGGCGAGGAGACCCAGTACTTC. Translated, it gives CASTRVRDRGEETQYF.

This clone was observed a handful of times. The chain recombines TRBV6-5 with TRBJ1-1; possibly TRBD1 for D (5 bases). CDR1 is MNHEY, CDR2 SVGAGI, per germline. V was trimmed by 5 bases and J by 5 bases, leaving 15 bases between them. The CDR3 is 14 amino acids. The CDR3: CASSVSGFGTEAFF. CDR3 DNA sequence: TGTGCCAGCAGTGTATCAGGGTTCGGGACTGAAGCTTTCTTT.

The rearrangement joins TRBV5-6 to TRBJ2-2; D uncertain. V was trimmed by 5 bases and J by 4 bases, leaving 6 bases between them. Looked up from germline, CDR1 is SGHDT and CDR2 is YYEEEE. This CDR3 has 12 residues. The CDR3 loop reads CASRRPTGELFF. CDR3 in DNA: TGTGCCAGCAGAAGACCCACCGGGGAGCTGTTTTTT.

The V call is TRBV19, the J call TRBJ2-1; the D is unclear. The ends were cut back, 2 bases at V and 0 bases at J, with 8 bases in the middle. This CDR3 is built from 15 residues. Per the germline V gene, CDR1 is LNHDA and CDR2 is SQIVND (reference sequence). The CDR3 here is CASSILKYSYNEQFF. The DNA of the CDR3 is TGTGCCAGTAGTATACTCAAATACTCCTACAATGAGCAGTTCTTC.

The chain employs TRBV2 and TRBJ2-1; TRBD2 agrees at 11 bases. The ends lost 6 bases at V and 2 bases at J; junction bases unmatched: 6. The CDR3 is made up of 16 amino acids. Germline V gives CDR1 SNHLY, CDR2 FYNNEI. The CDR3 coding sequence is TGTGCCAGCAGCCCTAGCGGGAGGAGGCCCTACAATGAGCAGTTCTTC. Its protein product is CASSPSGRRPYNEQFF.

V and J are TRBV5-1 and TRBJ2-5; no definite D call. In germline, CDR1 is SGHRS, CDR2 YFSETQ. The CDR3 covers 14 residues. Deletions cut 4 bases from V and 4 bases from J, with 14 bases between. CDR3 sequence: CASSPQGLGETQYF. CDR3 DNA sequence: TGCGCCAGCAGCCCCCAAGGGCTAGGAGAGACCCAGTACTTC.

The chain is built from TRBV5-4 and TRBJ2-1, with 11 bases matching TRBD1. CDR1 and CDR2 (germline): SGHNT, YYREEE (reference sequence). The V segment lost 3 bases and the J segment 10 bases; nucleotides outside the gene matches: 9. The CDR3 runs 15 residues. The CDR3 here is CASSSTMGQGVEQFF. In DNA form, the CDR3 reads TGTGCCAGCAGCTCGACTATGGGACAGGGGGTCGAGCAGTTCTTC.

As to this clone: Other nucleotide sequences from this sample produce the same CDR3. This chain joins TRBV27 and TRBJ2-7; TRBD1 matches at 8 bases. The ends lost 6 bases at V and 0 bases at J; junction bases unmatched: 1. CDR1 is MNHEY, CDR2 SMNVEV, per germline (reference sequence). This CDR3 is 13 amino acids long. The CDR3 bases are TGTGCCAGCAGGGGGACAGGCTCCTACGAGCAGTACTTC. Translation gives CASRGTGSYEQYF.

The chain is built from TRBV6-5 and TRBJ2-1; the D gene is possibly TRBD1 (6 bases). CDR3 length: 14 amino acids. The germline V gene has CDR1 MNHEY and CDR2 SVGAGI. The V gene lost 6 bases and the J gene lost 4 bases, with 13 bases spanning the gap. This CDR3 reads CASSLGQPYNEQFF. In nucleotides, the CDR3 is TGTGCCAGCAGCCTGGGACAACCGTACAATGAGCAGTTCTTC.

This clone was found once. The chain links TRBV28 to TRBJ2-7, with unresolved D. CDR3 length equals 13 residues. Germline CDR1 is MDHEN and CDR2 is SYDVKM. Trimming stripped 5 bases from V and 4 bases from J, with 12 bases between. The CDR3 loop is CASSPPLFYEQYF. CDR3 DNA: TGTGCCAGCAGTCCACCCCTATTTTACGAGCAGTACTTC.

This clone came up once. This CDR3 is also generated by other DNA sequences in the sample. This rearrangement joins TRBV4-1 to TRBJ2-1; D ambiguous. Deletions cut 1 base from V and 7 bases from J, with 2 bases between. Germline V gene data show CDR1 as MGHRA and CDR2 as YSYEKL. This CDR3 has 11 residues. The CDR3 DNA sequence: TGCGCCAGCAGCCAAGGGAATGAGCAGTTCTTC. This codes for CASSQGNEQFF.

The J gene is TRBJ1-1, the V gene TRBV6-1; a weak D match, TRBD1 (6 bases). This CDR3 is 14 amino acids long. Deletions cut 6 bases from V and 5 bases from J, with 16 bases between. Germline lookup yields CDR1 MNHNS and CDR2 SASEGT. The CDR3 sequence is CASRTGPRGTEAFF. The CDR3 bases are TGTGCCAGCAGGACGGGACCCAGGGGAACTGAAGCTTTCTTT.

The gene calls are TRBV28 and TRBJ1-3, with TRBD1 as a possible D gene (5 bases). The CDR3 consists of 20 residues. Trimming took off 2 bases at V and 8 bases at J, with 31 bases between the two ends. In germline, CDR1 is MDHEN, CDR2 SYDVKM. This CDR3 is CASSLPGTYTIPETPYTIYF. The CDR3 DNA reads as TGTGCCAGCAGTTTACCTGGGACCTATACCATCCCGGAAACACCTTACACCATATATTTT.

V usage is TRBV14 and J usage is TRBJ2-1; 8 positions match TRBD2. Unmatched junction bases numbered 8, after V lost 4 bases and J lost 3 bases. Looked up from germline, CDR1 is SGHDN and CDR2 is FVKESK. CDR3 length equals 16 residues. This CDR3 is CASSPPPGRVYNEQFF. The CDR3 DNA reads TGTGCCAGCAGCCCGCCCCCCGGGAGGGTCTACAATGAGCAGTTCTTC. Full variable domain (remainder filled in from reference TRBV14 and TRBJ2-1): EAGVTQFPSHSVIEKGQTVTLRCDPISGHDNLYWYRRVMGKEIKFLLHFVKESKQDESGMPNNRFLAERTGGTYSTLKVQPAELEDSGVYFCASSPPPGRVYNEQFFGPGTRLTVL.

The rearrangement joins TRBV10-3 to TRBJ2-5; 8 bases fit TRBD1. Germline-derived CDR1 and CDR2 are ENHRY and SYGVKD. This CDR3 has 15 amino acids. Trimming cost V 2 bases and J 5 bases; bases outside gene matches: 7. The CDR3 sequence: CAISEVQGAMETQYF. The DNA for the CDR3 is TGTGCCATCAGTGAGGTCCAGGGGGCTATGGAGACCCAGTACTTC.

The chain links TRBV21-1 to TRBJ2-7; the tabulated D call, TRBD1, remains unverified against the DNA. TRBV21-1 is tagged as a pseudogene. This CDR3 comprises 13 residues. The CDR3 nucleotides are TGTGCCAGCAGCAAAGATGAAGGGGGCGAGCAGTACTTC. It yields the protein CASSKDEGGEQYF.

The genes are TRBV7-8 and TRBJ2-3, with a tentative D call TRBD2 (5 bases). Germline V lookup: CDR1 SGHVS, CDR2 FQNEAQ. This CDR3 has 16 residues. Deletions cut 1 base from V and 0 bases from J, with 11 bases between. Here the CDR3 reads CASSLVPDWSTDTQYF. CDR3 DNA sequence: TGTGCCAGCAGCTTAGTTCCGGACTGGAGCACAGATACGCAGTATTTT.

The rearrangement joins TRBV2 to TRBJ1-2, with 8 bases matching TRBD1. The germline V gene has CDR1 SNHLY and CDR2 FYNNEI. Trimming at V came to 2 bases and at J to 7 bases, leaving 3 bases not matched to a gene. CDR3 length: 13 amino acids. For the CDR3, the DNA is TGTGCCAGCAGTGAACCAGGGGGCGGTGGCTACACCTTC. It is translated as CASSEPGGGGYTF.

A remark on this clone: Other nucleotide sequences in the sample specify the same CDR3. The chain couples TRBV28 to TRBJ2-3, with no clear D. CDR1 is MDHEN and CDR2 is SYDVKM in the germline V gene. Trimming removed 1 base from V and 6 bases from J, with 5 bases in between. CDR3 length equals 12 residues. CDR3 residues: CASSLSVDTQYF. CDR3 coding DNA: TGTGCCAGCAGTTTATCGGTGGATACGCAGTATTTT.

The CDR3 loop is CASSLGTSMGDEQFF. The CDR3, as DNA: TGTGCCAGCAGCTTAGGGACTAGTATGGGCGATGAGCAGTTCTTC. The chain joins TRBV7-2 to TRBJ2-1, with TRBD2 matching over 7 bases. The CDR3 contains 15 residues. The V gene end was trimmed by 1 base and the J gene end by 8 bases; junction bases not matched to a gene: 8. Germline CDR1 is SGHTA and CDR2 is FQGNSA.

This chain links TRBV19 with TRBJ1-1, with 11 bases matching TRBD1. Germline CDR1 reads LNHDA; CDR2 reads SQIVND (reference sequence). Trimming at V came to 5 bases and at J to 2 bases, leaving 4 bases not matched to a gene. The CDR3 has 15 amino acids. The DNA for the CDR3 is TGTGCCAGTAGTTCAGGGACAGGGGGAAACACTGAAGCTTTCTTT. It codes for CASSSGTGGNTEAFF.

This chain joins TRBV19 and TRBJ2-3, with 11 nucleotides matching TRBD1. The V and J ends lost 3 bases and 4 bases, in that order; junction bases with no gene match: 9. The germline V gene encodes CDR1 LNHDA and CDR2 SQIVND (reference sequence). CDR3 length: 17 amino acids. Written as DNA, the CDR3 is TGTGCCAGTAGTATGACCCTAGGACAGGGGGCATCAGATACGCAGTATTTT. Its protein product is CASSMTLGQGASDTQYF. The variable domain in full, with the rest retrieved from reference TRBV19 and TRBJ2-3, is DGGITQSPKYLFRKEGQNVTLSCEQNLNHDAMYWYRQDPGQGLRLIYYSQIVNDFQKGDIAEGYSVSREKKESFPLTVTSAQKNPTAFYLCASSMTLGQGASDTQYFGPGTRLTVL.

The chain couples TRBV7-9 to TRBJ1-2, with 8 bases aligning to TRBD1. Per germline, CDR1 SEHNR and CDR2 FQNEAQ (reference sequence). This CDR3 has 13 residues. V shed 5 bases and J 5 bases; nucleotides not matched to a gene: 4. The CDR3 here is CASSAQGGYGYTF. CDR3 bases: TGTGCCAGCAGCGCACAGGGGGGATATGGCTACACCTTC.